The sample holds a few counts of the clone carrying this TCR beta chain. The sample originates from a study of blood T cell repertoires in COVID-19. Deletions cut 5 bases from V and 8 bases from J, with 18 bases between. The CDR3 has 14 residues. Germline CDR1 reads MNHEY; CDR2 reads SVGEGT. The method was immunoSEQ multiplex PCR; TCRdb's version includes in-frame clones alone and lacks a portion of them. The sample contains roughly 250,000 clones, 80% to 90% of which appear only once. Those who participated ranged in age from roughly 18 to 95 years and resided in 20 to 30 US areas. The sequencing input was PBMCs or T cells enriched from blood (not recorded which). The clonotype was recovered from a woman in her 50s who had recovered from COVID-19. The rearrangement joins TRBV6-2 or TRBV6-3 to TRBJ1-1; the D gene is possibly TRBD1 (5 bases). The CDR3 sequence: CASSPSHRFGEAFF. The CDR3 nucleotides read TGTGCCAGCAGTCCGTCTCACAGGTTCGGGGAAGCTTTCTTT.